Presented here are 17 T cell receptor beta chains from one specimen sequenced in a study of glioma-infiltrating T cells. The iRepertoire nested amplicon-rescue multiplex PCR amplified TCR alpha and beta CDR3s from RNA. TCRdb re-analysed the multiplex PCR reads in MiXCR, keeping a single row per CDR3 protein. The top ten clones hold 12% of a sample with around 390,000 distinct CDR3 sequences, about two fifths of them seen once. Sequences were obtained from glioma tissue, nonneoplastic brain tissue, or PBMCs (not recorded which). The origin of the receptors is a human donor with low-grade glioma or glioblastoma, undergoing nonglioma brain surgery, or in good health (not recorded which).

This chain joins TRBV20-1 and TRBJ2-7; D tentatively reads TRBD1 or TRBD2 (5 bases each). This CDR3 contains 14 residues. CDR1 is DFQATT, CDR2 SNEGSKA, per germline (reference sequence). The V end lost 5 bases, the J end lost 0 bases, and 14 bases lay between the germline ends. CDR3 sequence (DNA): TGCAGTGCTGCCCGGGACGGAGACTCCTACGAGCAGTACTTC. It codes for CSAARDGDSYEQYF.

V is TRBV28 and J is TRBJ2-1; 8 nucleotides line up with TRBD2. The CDR3 spans 16 residues. Unmatched junction bases numbered 8, after V lost 5 bases and J lost 2 bases. From germline, CDR1 is MDHEN and CDR2 SYDVKM. CDR3 DNA: TGTGCCAGCAGTACCCAGAGCGGGAGTACCTACAATGAGCAGTTCTTC. The encoded protein is CASSTQSGSTYNEQFF.

The chain joins TRBV28 to TRBJ1-6; D remains unclear. The length of the CDR3 is 17 residues. Between the trimmed V and J ends, which lost 4 bases and 0 bases, there was a span of 13 bases. Germline values: CDR1 MDHEN, CDR2 SYDVKM. In DNA form, the CDR3 reads TGTGCCAGCAGTTCCGGACCGACGAGCTCCTATAATTCACCCCTCCACTTT. Its translation: CASSSGPTSSYNSPLHF.

This chain uses TRBV7-2 with TRBJ2-1; TRBD2 agrees at 14 bases. V was pared by 0 bases and J by 10 bases, with 8 bases of the junction left unmatched. This CDR3 has 17 residues. Germline loops: CDR1 SGHTA, CDR2 FQGNSA. The CDR3 bases are TGTGCCAGCAGCTTAGCAATGGGACTAGCGGGAGCTGGGGAGCAGTTCTTC. It encodes CASSLAMGLAGAGEQFF.

This clonotype was seen repeatedly, ten times or more. At one of its ends the junction is not consistent with the germline gene, which may arise from a read error. This chain links TRBV6-1 with TRBJ1-2; 7 positions match TRBD1. The CDR3 loop spans 12 amino acids. Germline CDR1 and CDR2: MNHNS and SASEGT. Here the CDR3 DNA reads TGTGCCAGCACTGAAGACAGGGATCGGTACACCTTC. This codes for CASTEDRDRYTF.

The rearrangement links TRBV20-1 to TRBJ2-7, with D unclear. The CDR3 is 14 amino acids. The V end lost 6 bases, the J end lost 6 bases, and 21 bases lay between the germline ends. Germline CDR1 DFQATT, CDR2 SNEGSKA (reference sequence). CDR3 DNA: TGCAGTGCAGAAGAATCCCTGGAACCGGGCGAGCAGTACTTC. Translated: CSAEESLEPGEQYF.

The chain carries TRBV7-2 and TRBJ1-5; D uncertain. The CDR3 is 17 residues long. The germline CDR1 and CDR2 sequences are SGHTA and FQGNSA. V lost 2 bases to trimming and J lost 9 bases, with 23 bases between them. CDR3 residues: CASSLFRSATGSRPQHF. The CDR3 coding sequence is TGTGCCAGCAGCTTATTCCGGTCCGCGACCGGGAGTCGGCCCCAGCATTTT.

In its sample, this clonotype was seen many times. The V call is TRBV20-1, the J call TRBJ2-1; the D is unclear. V shed 2 bases and J shed 5 bases, with 10 bases lying between them. The CDR3 spans 13 residues. Per germline, CDR1 DFQATT and CDR2 SNEGSKA (reference sequence). The CDR3 is CSARRPPHNEQFF. DNA for the CDR3: TGCAGTGCTAGAAGGCCCCCGCACAATGAGCAGTTCTTC.

A remark on this clonotype: A read error may account for a junction end that differs from germline. The chain links TRBV27 to TRBJ2-1; the D is unclear. The CDR3 runs to 17 residues. Germline CDR1 MNHEY, CDR2 SMNVEV (reference sequence). The CDR3 DNA reads as TGTGCCAGCAGTTTTTTGGGATTTTCGTCTATTAACAATGAGCAGCTCTTC. Protein product: CASSFLGFSSINNEQLF.

For this clonotype: A read error is likely, as this CDR3 ends without the conserved phenylalanine or tryptophan. V and J are TRBV7-9 and TRBJ1-2, with D unresolved. This CDR3 is built from 15 residues. V was pared by 5 bases and J by 4 bases, with 17 bases between. From germline, CDR1 is SEHNR and CDR2 FQNEAQ (reference sequence). The DNA of the CDR3 is TGTGCCAGCAGCCCGGAGCGCGTCCTAGCCTATGGCTACACCTCC. It codes for CASSPERVLAYGYTS.

In this sample, this clonotype turned up a few times. The chain employs TRBV4-1 and TRBJ2-1, with TRBD2 matching 10 bases. The CDR3 sequence is 17 residues long. The germline gives CDR1 MGHRA, CDR2 YSYEKL. The V segment lost 0 bases and the J segment 7 bases; nucleotides outside the gene matches: 9. The CDR3 nucleotides are TGCGCCAGCAGCCAAGATCTTCTTCCGGGACTAGCGAATGAGCAGTTCTTC. Its translation: CASSQDLLPGLANEQFF.

On this clonotype: Germline and junction disagree at one end, which may indicate a read error. The chain carries TRBV6-2 or TRBV6-3 and TRBJ2-7, with 10 bases matching TRBD1. Germline V gene data show CDR1 as MNHEY and CDR2 as SVGEGT. This CDR3 is 15 amino acids long. The CDR3 sequence: CAISGPGQGRGEQHF. In DNA form, the CDR3 reads TGTGCCATCAGTGGACCGGGACAGGGGAGAGGGGAGCAGCACTTC.

As regards this clonotype: It may be a read error: a sequence one base away is much more abundant. The genes are TRBV6-5 and TRBJ1-1; 7 bases match TRBD1. CDR1 is MNHEY, CDR2 SVGAGI, per germline. CDR3 length: 16 amino acids. The CDR3 DNA follows: TGTGCCAGCAGTTCGTACAGGGGCGGGGGTAAAACTGAAGCTCTCTTT. It specifies CASSSYRGGGKTEALF.

The V and J genes are TRBV12-3 or TRBV12-4 and TRBJ2-7; TRBD1 is a possible D gene (6 bases). This CDR3 has 14 residues. Trimming stripped 3 bases from V and 9 bases from J, with 18 bases between. The CDR3 loop reads CASSLRSEGERQYF. The CDR3 region has the DNA TGTGCCAGCAGTTTGAGGTCAGAGGGGGAGCGGCAGTACTTC.

The chain uses TRBV4-2 and TRBJ2-7, with 10 positions matching TRBD2. The V segment lost 2 bases and the J segment 7 bases; nucleotides outside the gene matches: 8. Germline CDR1 is LGHNA and CDR2 is YNFKEQ. This CDR3 is built from 15 residues. Written as DNA, the CDR3 is TGTGCCAGCAGCCAAAGGACTAGCGGAGCAGGGGAGCAGTACTTC. Residues: CASSQRTSGAGEQYF.

This clonotype was recorded a few times. This sequence joins TRBV20-1 and TRBJ2-1; a possible D gene is TRBD2 (5 bases). The V end lost 5 bases, the J end lost 7 bases, and 12 bases lay between the germline ends. Germline V gene data show CDR1 as DFQATT and CDR2 as SNEGSKA (reference sequence). The CDR3 runs to 12 residues. DNA of the CDR3: TGCAGTGCTTGCCGGGGAGATAATGAGCAGTTCTTC. Translated: CSACRGDNEQFF.

This chain uses TRBV4-3 with TRBJ2-7; 8 bases match TRBD1. This CDR3 has 14 residues. The ends lost 0 bases at V and 5 bases at J; junction bases unmatched: 3. Germline V lookup: CDR1 LGHNA, CDR2 YSLEER. As DNA, the CDR3 is TGCGCCAGCAGCCAAGATAACAGGGGGGACGAGCAGTACTTC. Translating it yields CASSQDNRGDEQYF.